The 13 T cell receptor beta chains in this list originate from one sample, sequenced in a study of tumor-infiltrating lymphocytes in primary liver carcinoma. With a constant-region primer, TCR beta cDNA was made from about 0.55 ug of total RNA. Three rounds of nested multiplex PCR with slightly modified ARM-PCR produced TCR beta libraries. The first two PCR rounds used TRBV1-TRBV30 forward primers with a C-beta reverse primer, 10 to 11 cycles each. TCRdb analysed the multiplex PCR reads with MiXCR anew, one entry per CDR3 protein. The sample records roughly 30,000 distinct CDR3 sequences, approximately 80% being singletons. Taking roughly 18-32 mg of unsorted bulk tissue, the authors co-extracted RNA and DNA. The sample was liver tumor tissue from sampling region 5. Subset denoted: tumor region T5, tumor centre. The receptors were sampled from a man aged 40-49 years with primary liver carcinoma and hepatitis B virus infection.

With respect to this clonotype: Its ends do not fully match the called genes, so a read error is possible. The chain joins TRBV11-2 to TRBJ1-2, with 9 bases matching TRBD1. This CDR3 has 15 residues. Germline V lookup: CDR1 SGHAT, CDR2 FQNNGV. The chain's CDR3 is CAGSYTGGSSPGYTF. The CDR3 DNA sequence: TGTGCCGGCAGCTATACAGGGGGCTCCTCGCCTGGCTACACCTTT.

Regarding this clonotype: The junction departs from the called germline gene at one end, perhaps through a read error. CDR3 loop: CASSQNPEGNPGELLF. In DNA form, the CDR3 reads TGCGCCAGCAGCCAGAACCCTGAAGGAAACCCCGGGGAGCTGCTTTTT. This chain links TRBV4-3 with TRBJ2-2; possible D gene TRBD2, 5 bases. CDR1 is LGHNA and CDR2 is YSLEER in the germline V gene. The CDR3 is made up of 16 amino acids.

This clonotype was counted once. Germline and junction disagree at one end, which may indicate a read error. Here the CDR3 reads CASSLTYSHDQYF. The CDR3 nucleotides read TGTGCCAGCAGTTTAACCTACTCCCACGACCAGTACTTC. V usage is TRBV12-3 or TRBV12-4 and J usage is TRBJ2-7; D not certain. This CDR3 spans 13 amino acids.

As to this clonotype: Compared with germline, one end of the junction differs, possibly owing to a read error. The chain carries TRBV6-6 and TRBJ1-2, with D uncertain. Germline assignment: CDR1 MNHNY and CDR2 SVGAGI (reference sequence). The CDR3 is made up of 15 amino acids. This chain's CDR3 is CANSDTWLVLYGYTF. The CDR3 nucleotides are TGTGCCAACAGTGATACATGGCTAGTACTCTATGGCTACACCTTC.

The chain combines TRBV11-2 with TRBJ2-7; tentatively, D is TRBD2 (6 bases). Germline CDR1 reads SGHAT; CDR2 reads FQNNGV. V lost 2 bases to trimming and J lost 5 bases, with 13 bases between them. CDR3 size: 14 residues. The CDR3 nucleotides read TGTGCCAGCAGCTTAACTTTCACGGGAGACGAGCAGTACTTC. This gives the protein CASSLTFTGDEQYF.

About this clonotype itself: A read error may produce the germline difference seen at one junction end. The rearrangement links TRBV10-2 to TRBJ1-1, with 10 bases lining up with TRBD1. Germline CDR1 reads WSHSY; CDR2 reads SAAADI. CDR3 length equals 14 residues. CDR3 sequence (DNA): TGCGCTAGCAGTGAGACAGGGGGCTTAACTGAAGCTCTCTTT. As protein: CASSETGGLTEALF.

Note on this clonotype: At one boundary the junction diverges from the germline segment, which might be a read error. The rearrangement links TRBV29-1 to TRBJ2-1; 8 bases fit TRBD2. The CDR3 is 14 residues long. Germline CDR1 reads SQVTM; CDR2 reads ANQGSEA. CDR3 nucleotides: TGCAGCGTTATGTGGCTAGCGGGCTACAATGAACAGTTCTTC. Protein sequence: CSVMWLAGYNEQFF.

On this clonotype itself: The junction differs from germline at one of its ends, possibly a read error. The chain couples TRBV10-3 to TRBJ1-5; D gene uncertain. This CDR3 is 14 amino acids long. From germline, CDR1 is ENHRY and CDR2 SYGVKD. This chain's CDR3 is CAISEYEGDQPLRF. The CDR3 DNA reads TGTGCCATCAGTGAGTATGAGGGCGATCAGCCCCTGCGCTTT.

The chain combines TRBV12-3 or TRBV12-4 with TRBJ2-3; 7 nucleotides agree with TRBD2. Trimming cost V 2 bases and J 1 base; bases outside gene matches: 15. The length of the CDR3 is 19 residues. DNA of the CDR3: TGTGCCAGCAGTTTAATAATAACGGGAGGCGGCATTGGCACAGATACGCAGTATTTT. Translating it yields CASSLIITGGGIGTDTQYF.

This clonotype appeared once. CDR3 sequence: CASSDPLGALESNEQFF. Written as DNA, the CDR3 is TGTGCCAGCAGCGACCCGTTGGGGGCGTTAGAATCCAATGAGCAGTTCTTC. This chain uses TRBV6-6 with TRBJ2-1; D is perhaps TRBD1 (6 bases). The V and J ends lost 6 bases and 6 bases respectively, with 24 bases between them. CDR1 is MNHNY, CDR2 SVGAGI, per germline (reference sequence). CDR3 length: 17 amino acids.

This clonotype was counted only a few times. The junction differs from germline at one of its ends, possibly a read error. The chain employs TRBV29-1 and TRBJ2-3; no clear D gene. The CDR3 is 14 amino acids. Germline V gene data show CDR1 as SQVTM and CDR2 as ANQGSEA. In DNA form, the CDR3 reads TGCATCGTTGATGCCCAAGGTCGCACAGATATGCAGTATTTT. Its translation is CIVDAQGRTDMQYF.

With regard to this clonotype: Since a much larger clone is just one base distant, this may be a read error. The V call is TRBV7-8, the J call TRBJ1-2; TRBD1 matches at 9 bases. The trim removed 4 bases at V and 3 bases at J, leaving 6 bases unmatched. Germline V gene sequence: CDR1 SGHVS, CDR2 FQNEAQ. This CDR3 spans 15 amino acids. The CDR3 region has the DNA TGTGCCAGCAGCTGGCGGACAGGGGACCACTATGGCTACACCTTC. This sequence encodes CASSWRTGDHYGYTF.

Comment on this clonotype: The junction and the germline gene differ at one end; a read error may be behind it. The chain couples TRBV29-1 to TRBJ2-2; 10 positions agree with TRBD1. Germline-derived CDR1 and CDR2 are SQVTM and ANQGSEA. This CDR3 is 15 amino acids long. DNA for the CDR3: TGCAGCGTTGAAGACGGGACAGGGGACACCGGGGGGCTGTCTTTT. It specifies CSVEDGTGDTGGLSF.